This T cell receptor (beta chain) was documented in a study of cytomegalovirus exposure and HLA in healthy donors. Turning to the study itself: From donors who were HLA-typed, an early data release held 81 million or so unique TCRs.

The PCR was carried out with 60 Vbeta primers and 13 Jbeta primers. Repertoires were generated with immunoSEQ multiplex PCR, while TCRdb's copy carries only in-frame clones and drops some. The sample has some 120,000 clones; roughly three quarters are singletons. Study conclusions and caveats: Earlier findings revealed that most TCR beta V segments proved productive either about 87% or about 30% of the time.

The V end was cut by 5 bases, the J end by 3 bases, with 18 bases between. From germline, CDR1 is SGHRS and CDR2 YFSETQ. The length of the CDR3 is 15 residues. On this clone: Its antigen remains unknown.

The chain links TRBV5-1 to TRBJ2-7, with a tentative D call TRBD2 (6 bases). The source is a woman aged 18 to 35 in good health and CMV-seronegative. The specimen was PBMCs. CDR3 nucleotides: TGCGCCAGCAGTTGGGGGGTTGGGAGCTACTACGAGCAGTACTTC. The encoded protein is CASSWGVGSYYEQYF.